These T cell receptor beta chains were read from a single sample in a study of blood T cell repertoires in COVID-19. Data came from immunoSEQ multiplex PCR; TCRdb stores just in-frame clones and leaves some out. The sample comprises tens of thousands of clones, about 80% of which are singletons, and roughly a third rests with the top ten. Input material: peripheral blood. These receptors were obtained from a woman in her 70s with acute or convalescent COVID-19. Both conserved end residues are part of each CDR3. Fields, in order: J gene, clone size, V gene, D gene, CDR3 DNA, CDR3 protein. D genes are given only for firm matches. For some rows the clone size is stated as once, few or many, or as a class when expanded; others skip it.

j_call: TRBJ1-1; clone_size: NA; v_call: TRBV28; d_call: NA; cdr3_nt: TGTGCCAGCAGTTTATTATATTTGGGGGTCCCGAAGAGGACGGGAGACGTGGACACTGAAGCTTTCTTT; cdr3_aa: CASSLLYLGVPKRTGDVDTEAFF
j_call: TRBJ2-7; clone_size: few; v_call: TRBV19; d_call: NA; cdr3_nt: TGTGCCAGTAGCACACAGGTTTCCTTCTCCTACGAGCAGTACTTC; cdr3_aa: CASSTQVSFSYEQYF
j_call: TRBJ1-6; clone_size: NA; v_call: TRBV6-5; d_call: NA; cdr3_nt: TGTGCCAGCACGGGGGGCGCGAATTCACCCCTCCACTTT; cdr3_aa: CASTGGANSPLHF
j_call: TRBJ2-6; clone_size: NA; v_call: TRBV18; d_call: TRBD1; cdr3_nt: TGTGCCAGCTCACCCCTGAGGACAGGGGCATCTGGGGCCAACGTCCTGACTTTC; cdr3_aa: CASSPLRTGASGANVLTF
j_call: TRBJ2-2; clone_size: NA; v_call: TRBV29-1; d_call: TRBD1; cdr3_nt: TGCAGCGTTGGGAACAGGGGGCTGACCGGGGAGCTGTTTTTT; cdr3_aa: CSVGNRGLTGELFF
j_call: TRBJ1-2; clone_size: NA; v_call: TRBV2; d_call: NA; cdr3_nt: TGTGCCAGCAGTGTCCGGTCCAGGGGTTATGGCTACACCTTC; cdr3_aa: CASSVRSRGYGYTF
j_call: TRBJ1-5; clone_size: few; v_call: TRBV2; d_call: NA; cdr3_nt: TGTGCCAGCAGTTCCGACAGGTTGGGAAATCAGCCCCAGCATTTT; cdr3_aa: CASSSDRLGNQPQHF
j_call: TRBJ1-6; clone_size: NA; v_call: TRBV6-5; d_call: NA; cdr3_nt: TGTGCCAGCAGTTACTTGGCAGGGCGTAATTCACCCCTCCACTTT; cdr3_aa: CASSYLAGRNSPLHF
j_call: TRBJ1-1; clone_size: few; v_call: TRBV19; d_call: NA; cdr3_nt: TGTGCCACCCAGGTCGGGGGTGGCATTGAAGCTTTCTTT; cdr3_aa: CATQVGGGIEAFF
j_call: TRBJ1-1; clone_size: NA; v_call: TRBV6-5; d_call: NA; cdr3_nt: TGTGCCAGCAACGAACAGGGGAACACTGAAGCTTTCTTT; cdr3_aa: CASNEQGNTEAFF
j_call: TRBJ1-1; clone_size: NA; v_call: TRBV5-1; d_call: NA; cdr3_nt: TGCGCCAGCTCCCTTGGGGGCGGGTGGGAGAACACTGAAGCTTTCTTT; cdr3_aa: CASSLGGGWENTEAFF
j_call: TRBJ2-1; clone_size: NA; v_call: TRBV10-2; d_call: TRBD2; cdr3_nt: TGCGCCAGCAGGGGGAGGGGAGGCAATGAGCAGTTCTTC; cdr3_aa: CASRGRGGNEQFF
j_call: TRBJ2-4; clone_size: NA; v_call: TRBV19; d_call: TRBD1; cdr3_nt: TGTGCCAGTAGTATGGGTGTGGGCAGGGGGCGCGTAAACATTCAGTACTTC; cdr3_aa: CASSMGVGRGRVNIQYF
j_call: TRBJ2-7; clone_size: NA; v_call: TRBV27; d_call: NA; cdr3_nt: TGTGCCAGCAGTTTGCGGGGCGGCACCTACGAGCAGTACTTC; cdr3_aa: CASSLRGGTYEQYF
j_call: TRBJ2-5; clone_size: NA; v_call: TRBV5-1; d_call: TRBD2; cdr3_nt: TGCGCCAGCAGTTCTAGCGGGGGGAAACAAGAGACCCAGTACTTC; cdr3_aa: CASSSSGGKQETQYF
j_call: TRBJ2-2; clone_size: once; v_call: TRBV6-2/TRBV6-3; d_call: NA; cdr3_nt: TGTGCCAGCAGTTACATGCTAAGTACGATGACCGGGGAGCTGTTTTTT; cdr3_aa: CASSYMLSTMTGELFF
j_call: TRBJ1-1; clone_size: NA; v_call: TRBV27; d_call: NA; cdr3_nt: TGTGCCAGCAGTCCCGAGGGAGTGCTGAACACTGAAGCTTTCTTT; cdr3_aa: CASSPEGVLNTEAFF
j_call: TRBJ1-5; clone_size: NA; v_call: TRBV2; d_call: NA; cdr3_nt: TGTGCCAGCAGTGAAGTGCGGAATCAGCCCCAGCATTTT; cdr3_aa: CASSEVRNQPQHF
j_call: TRBJ2-7; clone_size: NA; v_call: TRBV5-6; d_call: TRBD1; cdr3_nt: TGTGCCAGCGTCAGACAGGGCCACGAGCAGTACTTC; cdr3_aa: CASVRQGHEQYF
j_call: TRBJ1-2; clone_size: NA; v_call: TRBV2; d_call: NA; cdr3_nt: TGTGCCAGCACCTTTCCCTCGGGGGATGGCTACACCTTC; cdr3_aa: CASTFPSGDGYTF
j_call: TRBJ2-1; clone_size: NA; v_call: TRBV5-6; d_call: NA; cdr3_nt: TGTGCCAGCAGCCCCCCAGGGCTACACGAGTACAATGAGCAGTTCTTC; cdr3_aa: CASSPPGLHEYNEQFF
j_call: TRBJ1-6; clone_size: few; v_call: TRBV5-6; d_call: NA; cdr3_nt: TGTGCCAGCAGTCGCCGACAGAATTCACCCCTCCACTTT; cdr3_aa: CASSRRQNSPLHF
j_call: TRBJ2-1; clone_size: NA; v_call: TRBV28; d_call: NA; cdr3_nt: TGTGCCAGCAGTTGGCAGGGGAAAACCGGTGAGCAGTTCTTC; cdr3_aa: CASSWQGKTGEQFF
j_call: TRBJ1-1; clone_size: once; v_call: TRBV10-3; d_call: NA; cdr3_nt: TGTGCCATCAGTGAGCCCTCAGTTGGGGGGTCTGAAGCTTTCTTT; cdr3_aa: CAISEPSVGGSEAFF
j_call: TRBJ1-6; clone_size: NA; v_call: TRBV6-6; d_call: TRBD1; cdr3_nt: TGTGCCAGCAACGAACCTAAGGGACAGAGTAATTCACCCCTCCACTTT; cdr3_aa: CASNEPKGQSNSPLHF
j_call: TRBJ2-6; clone_size: NA; v_call: TRBV9; d_call: TRBD1; cdr3_nt: TGTGCCAGCAGCGTAACCCCCGGGACAGGGATTAGCTCTGGGGCCAACGTCCTGACTTTC; cdr3_aa: CASSVTPGTGISSGANVLTF
j_call: TRBJ1-1; clone_size: NA; v_call: TRBV6-5; d_call: NA; cdr3_nt: TGTGCCAGCAGGACAGGTCTGGCGGACACTGAAGCTTTCTTT; cdr3_aa: CASRTGLADTEAFF
j_call: TRBJ2-1; clone_size: few; v_call: TRBV7-9; d_call: TRBD2; cdr3_nt: TGTGCCAGCAGCTTAAGGGCTAGCGGGGAGCAGTTCTTC; cdr3_aa: CASSLRASGEQFF
j_call: TRBJ1-4; clone_size: few; v_call: TRBV29-1; d_call: TRBD1; cdr3_nt: TGCAGCGTGTCGGGACAGGGGGTTGAAAAACTGTTTTTT; cdr3_aa: CSVSGQGVEKLFF
j_call: TRBJ1-6; clone_size: NA; v_call: TRBV5-5; d_call: NA; cdr3_nt: TGTGCCAGCAGCTTGGTTGGGGTGGAGGCCCTCCACTTT; cdr3_aa: CASSLVGVEALHF
j_call: TRBJ1-2; clone_size: NA; v_call: TRBV5-6; d_call: NA; cdr3_nt: TGTGCCAGCAGCTTGGGTTCTGTGGAGGCGGGCTACACCTTC; cdr3_aa: CASSLGSVEAGYTF
j_call: TRBJ2-7; clone_size: NA; v_call: TRBV5-1; d_call: TRBD2; cdr3_nt: TGCGCCAGCAGCTTCTCCGGGACTAGCGGGAGAGGGTCCGAGCAGTACTTC; cdr3_aa: CASSFSGTSGRGSEQYF
j_call: TRBJ2-5; clone_size: NA; v_call: TRBV5-4; d_call: NA; cdr3_nt: TGTGCCAGCAGCTTATTCTCAGGGGCTCAAGAGACCCAGTACTTC; cdr3_aa: CASSLFSGAQETQYF
j_call: TRBJ2-7; clone_size: once; v_call: TRBV27; d_call: TRBD1; cdr3_nt: TGTGCCAGCAGAGCTTTTTACCGGGACAGGGATCAAGTGCAGTACTTC; cdr3_aa: CASRAFYRDRDQVQYF
j_call: TRBJ1-1; clone_size: NA; v_call: TRBV14; d_call: TRBD1; cdr3_nt: TGTGCCAGCAGCCCCTGGACAGGGAAAGGGGAAACTGAAGCTTTCTTT; cdr3_aa: CASSPWTGKGETEAFF
j_call: TRBJ1-2; clone_size: NA; v_call: TRBV9; d_call: TRBD1; cdr3_nt: TGTGCCAGCAGCCCGACAGGGGCCTATGGCTACACCTTC; cdr3_aa: CASSPTGAYGYTF
j_call: TRBJ1-4; clone_size: NA; v_call: TRBV5-6; d_call: NA; cdr3_nt: TGTGCCAGCAGCTTGGCGGGAGTTGCAACTAATGAAAAACTGTTTTTT; cdr3_aa: CASSLAGVATNEKLFF
j_call: TRBJ2-3; clone_size: medium-sized; v_call: TRBV5-1; d_call: TRBD2; cdr3_nt: TGCGCCAGCAGCTTGACTGGACTAGCGGGAGTCACAGATACGCAGTATTTT; cdr3_aa: CASSLTGLAGVTDTQYF
j_call: TRBJ2-5; clone_size: NA; v_call: TRBV4-1; d_call: NA; cdr3_nt: TGCGCCAGCAGCACGGTAGGGGGAGAGACCCAGTACTTC; cdr3_aa: CASSTVGGETQYF
j_call: TRBJ1-1; clone_size: NA; v_call: TRBV5-4; d_call: NA; cdr3_nt: TGTGCCAGCAGCTCCGGGTTGCACACTGAAGCTTTCTTT; cdr3_aa: CASSSGLHTEAFF
j_call: TRBJ1-1; clone_size: NA; v_call: TRBV6-5; d_call: NA; cdr3_nt: TGTGCCAGCAGGCTCGAGGGGGGGAGCACTGAAGCTTTCTTT; cdr3_aa: CASRLEGGSTEAFF
j_call: TRBJ1-2; clone_size: NA; v_call: TRBV23-1; d_call: NA; cdr3_nt: TGCGCCAGCAGACTCAGGACAGTAATGCTGGATGGCTACACCTTC; cdr3_aa: CASRLRTVMLDGYTF
j_call: TRBJ2-1; clone_size: NA; v_call: TRBV14; d_call: TRBD1; cdr3_nt: TGTGCCAGTATACAAAAGAACCGGGACAGGGACAACAATGAGCAGTTCTTC; cdr3_aa: CASIQKNRDRDNNEQFF
j_call: TRBJ1-1; clone_size: NA; v_call: TRBV19; d_call: TRBD1; cdr3_nt: TGTGCCAGTAGTCGTCGGACAGGAGGCACTGAAGCTTTCTTT; cdr3_aa: CASSRRTGGTEAFF
j_call: TRBJ2-3; clone_size: NA; v_call: TRBV7-2; d_call: NA; cdr3_nt: TGTGCCAGCAGTTCCCAGGGTGCGACAGATACGCAGTATTTT; cdr3_aa: CASSSQGATDTQYF
j_call: TRBJ2-7; clone_size: NA; v_call: TRBV9; d_call: TRBD2; cdr3_nt: TGTGCCAGCAGCGTAGCTAGCGGGGTCTCCTACGAGCAGTACTTC; cdr3_aa: CASSVASGVSYEQYF